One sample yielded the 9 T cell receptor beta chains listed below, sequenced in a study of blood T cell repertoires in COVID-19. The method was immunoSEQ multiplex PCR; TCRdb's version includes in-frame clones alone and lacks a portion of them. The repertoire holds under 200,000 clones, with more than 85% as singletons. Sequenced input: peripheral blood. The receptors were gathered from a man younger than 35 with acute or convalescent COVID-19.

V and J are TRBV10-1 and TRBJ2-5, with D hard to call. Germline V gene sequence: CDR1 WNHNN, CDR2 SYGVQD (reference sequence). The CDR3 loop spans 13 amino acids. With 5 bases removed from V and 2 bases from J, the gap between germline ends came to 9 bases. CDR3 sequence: CASSLTSQETQYF. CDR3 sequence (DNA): TGCGCCAGCAGTTTGACATCTCAAGAGACCCAGTACTTC.

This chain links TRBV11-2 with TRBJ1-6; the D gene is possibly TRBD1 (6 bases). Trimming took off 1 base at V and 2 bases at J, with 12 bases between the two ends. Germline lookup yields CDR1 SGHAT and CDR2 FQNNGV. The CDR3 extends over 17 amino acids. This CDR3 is CASSLVRGGTYNSPLHF. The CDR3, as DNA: TGTGCCAGCAGCTTAGTGAGGGGGGGAACCTATAATTCACCCCTCCACTTT.

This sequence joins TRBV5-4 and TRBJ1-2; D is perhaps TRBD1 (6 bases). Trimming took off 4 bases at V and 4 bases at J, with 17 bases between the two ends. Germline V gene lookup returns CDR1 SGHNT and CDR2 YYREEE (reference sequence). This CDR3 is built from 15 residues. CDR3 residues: CASSQDSQGSYGYTF. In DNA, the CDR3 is TGTGCCAGCAGCCAGGACAGCCAGGGGAGCTATGGCTACACCTTC.

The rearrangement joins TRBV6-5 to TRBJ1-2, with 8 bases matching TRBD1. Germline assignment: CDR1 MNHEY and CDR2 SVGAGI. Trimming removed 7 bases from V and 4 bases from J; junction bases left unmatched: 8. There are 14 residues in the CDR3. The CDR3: CASKEDRVVYGYTF. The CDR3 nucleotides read TGTGCCAGCAAAGAGGACAGGGTAGTCTATGGCTACACCTTC.

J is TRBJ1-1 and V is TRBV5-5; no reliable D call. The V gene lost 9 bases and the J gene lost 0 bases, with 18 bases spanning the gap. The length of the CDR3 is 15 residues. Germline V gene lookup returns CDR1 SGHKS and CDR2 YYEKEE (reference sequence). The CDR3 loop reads CANSSGGGLNTEAFF. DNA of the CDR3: TGTGCCAACTCCTCAGGTGGAGGCCTGAACACTGAAGCTTTCTTT.

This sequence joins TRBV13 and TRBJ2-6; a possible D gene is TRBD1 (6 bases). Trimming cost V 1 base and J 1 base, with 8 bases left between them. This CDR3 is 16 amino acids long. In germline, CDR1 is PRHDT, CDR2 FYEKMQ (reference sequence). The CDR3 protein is CASSLETGSGANVLTF. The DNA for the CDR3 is TGTGCCAGCAGCTTAGAAACAGGGTCTGGGGCCAACGTCCTGACTTTC.

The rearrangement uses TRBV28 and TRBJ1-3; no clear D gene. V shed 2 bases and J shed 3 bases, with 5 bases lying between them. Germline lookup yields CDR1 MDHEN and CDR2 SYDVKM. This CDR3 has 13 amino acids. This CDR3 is CASSLGSGNTIYF. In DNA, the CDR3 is TGTGCCAGCAGTTTAGGCAGTGGAAACACCATATATTTT.

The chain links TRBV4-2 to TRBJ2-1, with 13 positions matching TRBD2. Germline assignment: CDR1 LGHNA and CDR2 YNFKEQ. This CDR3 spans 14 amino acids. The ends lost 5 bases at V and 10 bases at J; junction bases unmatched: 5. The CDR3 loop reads CASSKRLAGGEQFF. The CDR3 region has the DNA TGTGCCAGCAGCAAAAGACTAGCGGGGGGCGAGCAGTTCTTC.

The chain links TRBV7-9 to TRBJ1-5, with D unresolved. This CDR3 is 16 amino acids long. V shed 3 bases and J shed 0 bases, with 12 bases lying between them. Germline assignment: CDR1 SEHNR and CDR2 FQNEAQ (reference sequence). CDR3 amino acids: CASSFGSVSSNQPQHF. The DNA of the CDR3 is TGTGCCAGCAGCTTCGGGTCGGTTAGTAGCAATCAGCCCCAGCATTTT.